Listed here are 10 T cell receptor beta chains from one sample, sequenced in a study of T cells in Graves' hyperthyroidism and ophthalmopathy. There were TCR beta CDR3 regions amplified from RNA transcripts. RT-PCR in the first round (using the HTBI primer set) targeted the TCR CDR3. TCRdb fed the multiplex PCR reads into MiXCR, producing one record per CDR3 protein. The data contain 450,000 to 700,000 distinct CDR3 sequences, roughly 46% of them seen just once; the ten biggest clones take up about 20%. Input material: peripheral blood or thyroid tissue (not recorded which). The receptors shown here come from an adult woman with Graves' disease, either hyperthyroidism or ophthalmopathy (not recorded which).

On this clonotype itself: A read error is possible here, since a much larger clone lies one base away. This chain uses TRBV2 with TRBJ2-7; D call uncertain. The CDR3 is made up of 11 amino acids. Germline V gene sequence: CDR1 SNHLY, CDR2 FYNNEI. CDR3 amino acids: CASRASYEQCF. Written as DNA, the CDR3 is TGTGCCAGCAGGGCCTCCTACGAGCAGTGCTTC.

This clonotype has ten or more counts. The genes are TRBV7-9 and TRBJ1-1; 9 bases line up with TRBD1. Losses at the gene ends were 4 bases for V and 6 bases for J; bases not matched to a gene: 6. This CDR3 is built from 14 residues. Germline V lookup: CDR1 SEHNR, CDR2 FQNEAQ (reference sequence). Written as DNA, the CDR3 is TGTGCCAGCAGCTCACAACAGGGGGCTGCTGAAGCTTTCTTT. This translates into CASSSQQGAAEAFF.

Of note for this clonotype: At one boundary the junction diverges from the germline segment, which might be a read error. The chain has TRBV7-9 and TRBJ2-7, with D unresolved. Germline CDR1 and CDR2: SEHNR and FQNEAQ (reference sequence). The CDR3 extends over 15 amino acids. The CDR3 sequence: CASSHDPGLDYEQYF. The DNA of the CDR3 is TGCGCCAGCAGCCACGATCCCGGCCTCGACTACGAGCAGTACTTC. Looking up the rest from reference TRBV7-9 and TRBJ2-7 gives the full variable domain: DTGVSQNPRHKITKRGQNVTFRCDPISEHNRLYWYRQTLGQGPEFLTYFQNEAQLEKSRLLSDRFSAERPKGSFSTLEIQRTEQGDSAMYLCASSHDPGLDYEQYFGPGTRLTVT.

This chain uses TRBV29-1 with TRBJ1-2; D might be TRBD1 (6 bases). This CDR3 has 12 residues. The V end was cut by 8 bases, the J end by 2 bases, with 12 bases between. In germline, CDR1 is SQVTM, CDR2 ANQGSEA. CDR3 nucleotides: TGCAGCACCTTCAGGGGCAACTATGGCTACACCTTC. Translating it yields CSTFRGNYGYTF.

This clonotype was seen a few times. The chain combines TRBV28 with TRBJ1-6, with D perhaps matching TRBD1 (6 bases). The V end lost 2 bases, the J end lost 5 bases, and 7 bases lay between the germline ends. The CDR3 covers 14 residues. Germline lookup yields CDR1 MDHEN and CDR2 SYDVKM. CDR3 DNA: TGTGCCAGCAGTTTAGCAGGGGATAATTCACCCCTCCACTTT. It is translated as CASSLAGDNSPLHF.

CDR3 sequence reads: CSARPAGLAGETQYF. The CDR3 DNA follows: TGCAGTGCTAGGCCCGCAGGGCTAGCGGGAGAGACCCAGTACTTC. The chain combines TRBV20-1 with TRBJ2-5; 8 bases line up with TRBD2. CDR3 length: 15 residues. The ends lost 3 bases at V and 4 bases at J; junction bases unmatched: 10. Germline V gene data show CDR1 as DFQATT and CDR2 as SNEGSKA (reference sequence).

This clonotype was seen just once. The V call is TRBV2, the J call TRBJ1-1; no firm D call. Between the trimmed V and J ends, which lost 7 bases and 7 bases, there was a span of 13 bases. Germline V CDR1 and CDR2: SNHLY, FYNNEI. The CDR3 contains 12 residues. CDR3 in amino acids: CASTVASLEAFF. CDR3 coding DNA: TGTGCCAGCACCGTAGCCAGTCTTGAAGCTTTCTTT.

This clonotype was detected ten times or more. The rearrangement links TRBV7-2 to TRBJ1-2; 9 nucleotides match TRBD1. The CDR3 has 13 amino acids. Germline values: CDR1 SGHTA, CDR2 FQGNSA. V shed 3 bases, J shed 4 bases, and the junction held 0 bases outside the gene matches. The CDR3 sequence: CASSLGQGYGYTF. The DNA of the CDR3 is TGTGCCAGCAGCTTGGGACAGGGCTATGGCTACACCTTC.

V usage is TRBV10-3 and J usage is TRBJ1-2; D gene uncertain. Trimming shortened V by 8 bases and J by 8 bases, and 15 bases separated the two germline ends. Germline assignment: CDR1 ENHRY and CDR2 SYGVKD. The CDR3 extends over 12 amino acids. The CDR3 loop reads CAILAPPQGYTF. The DNA of the CDR3 is TGTGCCATCTTAGCGCCCCCGCAGGGCTACACCTTC.

V usage is TRBV20-1 and J usage is TRBJ1-5; D is undetermined. The CDR3 is made up of 14 amino acids. V was trimmed by 1 base and J by 0 bases, leaving 7 bases between them. Per germline, CDR1 DFQATT and CDR2 SNEGSKA (reference sequence). The DNA of the CDR3 is TGCAGTGCTAGAGGAATCTATAGCAATCAGCCCCAGCATTTT. Translating it yields CSARGIYSNQPQHF.